The present entry profiles one T cell receptor (beta chain) with its context. Its specificity is not known. It may be a read error: a sequence one base away is much more abundant. The conserved final phenylalanine or tryptophan is absent from the CDR3, which likely points to a read error. The data belong to a study of T cells in Graves' hyperthyroidism and ophthalmopathy. Notes on the study in general: The model's output predicted ophthalmopathy at a median of roughly 6.9 months prior to onset.

Germline CDR1 is ENHRY and CDR2 is SYGVKD. This CDR3 comprises 13 residues. The TCR beta CDR3 regions underwent amplification using RNA transcripts as the source. The primer set for the first-round RT-PCR of the TCR CDR3 was HTBI. TCRdb re-derived calls from the multiplex PCR reads in MiXCR, one entry per CDR3 protein. The table records 550,000 to 650,000 distinct CDR3 sequences, over 11% of them present only once. The authors took PBMCs from roughly 10 ml fresh peripheral blood. Sequencing was performed on blood. V and J are TRBV10-3 and TRBJ1-2, with D possibly matching TRBD1 (5 bases). This clonotype originated in a woman aged 30 to 39 with Graves' hyperthyroidism that later progressed to Graves' ophthalmopathy. The CDR3 region is CASSGLGLGGYTL. DNA for the CDR3: TGTGCCAGCAGTGGACTGGGGCTGGGAGGCTACACCCTC.